The present entry profiles one T cell receptor (beta chain) with its context. Its specific antigen is unknown. No per-base quality is available; no much larger clone lies one base away. V lost 6 bases and J lost 0 bases; the stretch between them is 6 bases long. CDR1 MDHEN and CDR2 SYDVKM were looked up in the germline V gene. The CDR3 sequence holds 13 residues, the cysteine and phenylalanine included. Only the CDR3 DNA stays, 39 bases, in frame from base 1. This entry comes from a study of blood T cell repertoires in COVID-19 (dated by TCRdb to 2020 to 2021). Broadly, across the study: Samples from collaborators originated in the United States, Italy and Spain and spanned both the acute and convalescent phases of COVID-19. The material from the prospective study consisted of cDNA or gDNA derived from T cells, B-cell-depleted T cells, or PBMCs. Subjects who had been exposed to COVID-19, were actively infected with it, or had recovered from it provided the deeply sampled blood TCRbeta repertoires that made up the dataset. The repertoires were released in a freely available public database intended as a resource for research on the immune response to SARS-CoV-2. Samples were obtained from the ongoing ImmuneRACE study (first 160 participants) and from over 1,000 subjects provided by 6 global collaborators. Nearly every sample came with metadata listing a de-identified subject ID, COVID-19 status, age in years and sex. HLA class I and class II types, where available, came from metadata supplied by the sample provider rather than from assay-based typing.

The paper's findings and limits, for the study overall: Clinical and demographic metadata were provided uncurated, with the amount varying by source and participant.

TCRbeta CDR3 regions were amplified from genomic DNA by means of the immunoSEQ Assay, a bias-controlled multiplex PCR. Processing in the source paper ran as follows. The number of nucleated cells in each sample was estimated by amplification of reference gene primers within the assay. To quantify the absolute abundance of each unique TCRbeta CDR3 rearrangement, sequence reads were collapsed and filtered. Productive Simpson clonality was computed per sample as the square root of Simpson's diversity index over productive rearrangements. Entries here come from immuneACCESS through TCRdb and include only in-frame sequences with V and J called. Some clones fail to appear in such tables; in the studies checked, an unresolved V gene covers under half of the shortfall, and the cause of the remainder is unknown. V and J calls and clone size come straight from that table; D and trimming were deduced from the DNA. This sample holds some 230,000 clones; 82% were observed only once. The ten largest clones add up to roughly 8.2% of the sample.

One collaborating source in Seattle enrolled patients during active infection and followed them longitudinally through the course of disease. The collaborating institutions used their own protocols to collect whole blood in K2EDTA tubes. Collaborator samples were shipped for TCRbeta analysis as frozen whole blood, isolated PBMCs, or DNA extracted from either sample type. The sequence links TRBV28 to TRBJ2-1, with the D gene call left open. The receptor was isolated from a woman at least 80 years old with COVID-19, enrolled during active disease. The sequencing input was peripheral blood. Here the CDR3 is given as CASRRSSYNEQFF. The bases read TGTGCCAGCAGACGGAGCTCCTACAATGAGCAGTTCTTC.